This T cell receptor (beta chain) is from a study of PD-1 blockade in classical Hodgkin lymphoma. TCRdb's copy holds only in-frame clones and misses some; the assay was immunoSEQ multiplex PCR. The sample contains about 27,000 clones, about 81% of which appear only once. This CDR3 has 15 amino acids. V lost 2 bases to trimming and J lost 3 bases, with 13 bases between them. Germline V gene lookup returns CDR1 MNHNY and CDR2 SVGAGI (reference sequence). Every patient relapsed after autologous stem cell transplantation, and brentuximab vedotin exposure varied. Patients reached a best response of complete response, partial response or progressive disease. Notes on the study in general: While CD8+ TCR diversity did not rise significantly by C4D1, CD4+ TCR diversity did. For complete responders, baseline diversity was comparable to that of newly diagnosed patients. Newly diagnosed patients were reported to start with lower TCR diversity than healthy donors.

A note on this clone: Antigen unknown.

The chain joins TRBV6-6 to TRBJ1-2; D is unresolved. The TCR comes from a human donor with classical Hodgkin lymphoma. This specimen was peripheral blood mononuclear cells (PBMCs), taken before the second cycle of nivolumab. This CDR3 is CASSYGGVGDYGYTF. CDR3 bases: TGTGCCAGCAGTTACGGCGGGGTTGGGGACTATGGCTACACCTTC.